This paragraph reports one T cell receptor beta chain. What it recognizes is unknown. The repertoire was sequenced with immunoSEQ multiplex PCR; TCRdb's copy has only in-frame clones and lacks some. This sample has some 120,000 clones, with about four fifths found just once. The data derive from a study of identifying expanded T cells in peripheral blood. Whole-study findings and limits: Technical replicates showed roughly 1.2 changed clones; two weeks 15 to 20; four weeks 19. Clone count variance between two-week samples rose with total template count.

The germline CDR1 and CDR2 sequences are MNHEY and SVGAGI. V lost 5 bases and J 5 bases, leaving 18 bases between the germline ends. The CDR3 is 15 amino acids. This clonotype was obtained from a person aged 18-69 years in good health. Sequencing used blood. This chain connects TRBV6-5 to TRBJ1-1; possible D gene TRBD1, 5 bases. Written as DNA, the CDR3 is TGTGCCAGCAGTAACCGCCTGGACATTCGTACTGAAGCTTTCTTT. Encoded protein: CASSNRLDIRTEAFF.